Listed below are T cell receptor beta chains from one sample, sequenced in a study of OX40 agonist ivuxolimab in advanced cancers. TCRdb's table, derived via immunoSEQ multiplex PCR, lists solely in-frame clones and lacks some. Among 57,000 or so clones listed, approximately 86% were seen once. The sequencing here drew on CD4+ or CD8+ T cells sorted from blood, taken in a trial of the OX40 agonist ivuxolimab. The receptors were gathered from an adult with an advanced solid tumor such as melanoma, head and neck, liver or kidney cancer. CDR3s include the opening cysteine and the closing phenylalanine or tryptophan. Fields, in order: J gene, clone size, V gene, D gene, CDR3 DNA, CDR3 protein. The D gene is left open where the match is weak. Clone size is not always given. Where it is, it says once, few, many or a class for expanded clones.

>TRBJ2-1|-|TRBV28|-
TGTGCCAGCAGTCAAGGGTCCCATGAGCAGTTCTTC
CASSQGSHEQFF
>TRBJ1-2|-|TRBV4-1|-
TGCGCCAGCAGCCTCCAGGGCGGGGATGGCTACACCTTC
CASSLQGGDGYTF
>TRBJ1-2|-|TRBV2|TRBD1
TGTGCCAGCAGTACGACAGGGGCATATGGCTACACCTTC
CASSTTGAYGYTF
>TRBJ1-2|-|TRBV2|-
TGTGCCAGCAGTGACCCGCAGGGTAGTGACTATGGCTACACCTTC
CASSDPQGSDYGYTF
>TRBJ2-5|once|TRBV20-1|TRBD1
TGCAGTTTCGACAGGGGAGAGACCCAGTACTTC
CSFDRGETQYF
>TRBJ1-5|-|TRBV19|-
TGTGCCAGTAGTATAGATTCTTGGGGGAGCCAGGCCCAGCATTTT
CASSIDSWGSQAQHF
>TRBJ2-7|-|TRBV25-1|TRBD1
TGTGCCAGCAGAAGGACAGGGCACTACGAGCAGTACTTC
CASRRTGHYEQYF
>TRBJ2-7|once|TRBV5-6|-
TGTGCCAGCAGCTTGACAGGGCGGGGGCCCGAGCAGTACTTC
CASSLTGRGPEQYF
>TRBJ2-3|-|TRBV6-5|TRBD2
TGTGCCAGCAGTTGGGGGACTAGCGGGACAGATACGCAGTATTTT
CASSWGTSGTDTQYF
>TRBJ1-3|-|TRBV28|-
TGTGCCAGCACCGAGCAGGGTATAGCTGGAAACACCATATATTTT
CASTEQGIAGNTIYF
>TRBJ1-2|-|TRBV5-5|-
TGTGCCAGCAGCGTAGGGCCGGACCTGGAAGGCTACACCTTC
CASSVGPDLEGYTF
>TRBJ1-1|-|TRBV5-8|TRBD1
TGTGCCAGCAGCAAGGACAGGGTCGGGAAAGCTTTCTTT
CASSKDRVGKAFF
>TRBJ1-3|-|TRBV5-1|-
TGCGCCAGCAGACGGGACACCGACTCTGGAAACACCATATATTTT
CASRRDTDSGNTIYF
>TRBJ1-4|-|TRBV5-1|TRBD1
TGCGCCAGCAGCCAGGGACAGGGTAACGAAAAACTGTTTTTT
CASSQGQGNEKLFF
>TRBJ1-5|-|TRBV4-2|-
TGTGCCAGCAGCCAAGACAGGCCCGCGAGCAATCAGCCCCAGCATTTT
CASSQDRPASNQPQHF
>TRBJ1-3|-|TRBV30|TRBD1
TGTGCCTGGAGAGCAAACAGGGGCTCTGGAAACACCATATATTTT
CAWRANRGSGNTIYF
>TRBJ2-3|once|TRBV7-2|-
TGTGCCAGCACCCTAGGGGGGGCCTCAGATACGCAGTATTTT
CASTLGGASDTQYF
>TRBJ1-5|few|TRBV10-3|-
TGTGCCATCAGTGACCTGGTGAGCAATCAGCCCCAGCATTTT
CAISDLVSNQPQHF
>TRBJ1-6|-|TRBV4-1|-
TGCGCCAGCAGCCAACTACGGGGCGATCGCTTCGCGCCCCTCCACTTT
CASSQLRGDRFAPLHF
>TRBJ1-2|-|TRBV5-1|-
TGCGCCAGCAGCTTGGGAGCCGAGAATGGCTACACCTTC
CASSLGAENGYTF
>TRBJ2-7|-|TRBV9|-
TGTGCCAGCAGCGTAAGCCCGGGCGGTTACGAGCAGTACTTC
CASSVSPGGYEQYF
>TRBJ2-5|-|TRBV28|-
TGTGCCAGCAGCTCTCCGATACTAGGGGGTGAGACCCAGTACTTC
CASSSPILGGETQYF
>TRBJ2-2|-|TRBV4-2|-
TGTGCCAGCAGCCAAGATCCAACAGGAGTGGCCGGGGAGCTGTTTTTT
CASSQDPTGVAGELFF
>TRBJ1-2|-|TRBV6-5|-
TGTGCCAGCAGACCAAACAGGGACTATGGCTATGGCTACACCTTC
CASRPNRDYGYGYTF
>TRBJ1-6|-|TRBV27|TRBD1
TGTGCCAGCAGTCCCAATCCGACAGGGTACAATTCACCCCTCCACTTT
CASSPNPTGYNSPLHF
>TRBJ1-2|-|TRBV7-2|-
TGTGCCAGCAGCTCCGCCACCCACGGGTATGGCTACACCTTC
CASSSATHGYGYTF
>TRBJ2-7|-|TRBV4-1|TRBD1
TGCGCCAGCAGCCGGAGTCCGGGACAGGGAGACGAGCAGTACTTC
CASSRSPGQGDEQYF
>TRBJ1-1|-|TRBV6-6|-
TGTGCCAGCAGTCCCGGGACACGGAAAGTAGAAGCTTTCTTT
CASSPGTRKVEAFF
>TRBJ2-3|-|TRBV6-5|TRBD2
TGTGCCAGCAGGCCGGGACTACCGAGAGATACGCAGTATTTT
CASRPGLPRDTQYF
>TRBJ2-6|-|TRBV18|TRBD1
TGTGCCAGCTCACCGCAAGGGACAGACTCTTCTGGGGCCAACGTCCTGACTTTC
CASSPQGTDSSGANVLTF
>TRBJ2-3|-|TRBV5-6|-
TGTGCCAGCAGTAGCACAGATACGCAGTATTTT
CASSSTDTQYF
>TRBJ2-2|-|TRBV2|-
TGTGCCAGCAGTGAAGAATCTTCACAGACCGGGGAGCTGTTTTTT
CASSEESSQTGELFF
>TRBJ2-1|-|TRBV5-1|-
TGCGCCAGCAAGGGTAGGACGGTCACCACGGATGCCAATGAGCAGTTCTTC
CASKGRTVTTDANEQFF
>TRBJ2-5|-|TRBV19|TRBD2
TGTGCCAGTAGGGAATTAGCGGGAGAGACCCAGTACTTC
CASRELAGETQYF
>TRBJ1-2|-|TRBV6-1|TRBD1
TGTGCCAGCAGTGGAGGACAGGGCCTACCGGGCTCCTATGGCTACACCTTC
CASSGGQGLPGSYGYTF
>TRBJ2-6|-|TRBV19|-
TGTGCCAGTAGTATAGTGGGCCAGGGCAACTCTGGGGCCAACGTCCTGACTTTC
CASSIVGQGNSGANVLTF
>TRBJ2-7|-|TRBV29-1|TRBD1
TGCAGCGTTGACCAGGGGGCGGGGGAGCAGTACTTC
CSVDQGAGEQYF
>TRBJ2-7|once|TRBV7-2|TRBD2
TGTGCCAGCAGCTTAGCCGGGACTAGCGGGCTGCACTACGAGCAGTACTTC
CASSLAGTSGLHYEQYF
>TRBJ1-2|-|TRBV19|TRBD1
TGTGCCAGCACCACCGGGACAGGGAGCTCCTATGGCTACACCTTC
CASTTGTGSSYGYTF
>TRBJ1-1|-|TRBV6-5|-
TGTGCCAGCAGTTACTCTTCGGGCACAATGAACACTGAAGCTTTCTTT
CASSYSSGTMNTEAFF
>TRBJ2-3|-|TRBV5-6|-
TGTGCCAGCAGCACCAGGGCCACAGATACGCAGTATTTT
CASSTRATDTQYF
>TRBJ1-4|-|TRBV7-2|-
TGTGCCAGCAGCTTTGAAGGGGCCTCAACTAATGAAAAACTGTTTTTT
CASSFEGASTNEKLFF
>TRBJ2-6|-|TRBV19|-
TGTGCCAGTAGTACAGACTCTGGGGCCAACGTCCTGACTTTC
CASSTDSGANVLTF